A single sample gave rise to the 18 T cell receptor beta chains below, sequenced in a study of blood T cells in healthy people across ages. Through a sample-barcoded 5' primer and a J-beta primer mix, a second PCR was run for roughly 7 to 11 cycles. TCRdb reanalysed the 5' RACE reads using MiXCR and keeps one entry per CDR3 protein. The table shows over a million distinct CDR3 sequences, with 59% occurring only once. The source material was blood. The receptors here all came from a man aged 18 to 29 in good health.

This chain connects TRBV20-1 to TRBJ1-2, with D maybe TRBD1 (6 bases). The CDR3 consists of 16 residues. Looked up from germline, CDR1 is DFQATT and CDR2 is SNEGSKA (reference sequence). The V end lost 1 base, the J end lost 6 bases, and 21 bases lay between the germline ends. The CDR3 spells CSARVSPISGGHGYTF. Here the CDR3 DNA reads TGCAGTGCTAGAGTATCCCCAATATCCGGGGGGCATGGCTACACCTTC.

The chain's CDR3 is CASSLAGQYYNEQFF. CDR3 in DNA: TGTGCCAGCAGCTTAGCGGGACAGTATTACAATGAGCAGTTCTTC. This chain links TRBV7-9 with TRBJ2-1, with TRBD1 matching 7 bases. This CDR3 is built from 15 residues. Germline lookup yields CDR1 SEHNR and CDR2 FQNEAQ (reference sequence). V lost 0 bases to trimming and J lost 4 bases; unmatched junction nucleotides: 3.

The chain is built from TRBV7-9 and TRBJ2-7; D is unclear. The V gene's germline CDR1 is SEHNR and CDR2 FQNEAQ (reference sequence). The CDR3 covers 14 residues. V shed 3 bases and J shed 3 bases, with 12 bases lying between them. CDR3 nucleotide sequence: TGTGCCAGCAGCTTCCTCAACACCGACTACGAGCAGTACTTC. Translated, it gives CASSFLNTDYEQYF.

Points on this clonotype: Since a much larger clone is just one base distant, this may be a read error. This rearrangement joins TRBV6-1 to TRBJ1-2; D is unresolved. With 8 bases removed from V and 4 bases from J, the gap between germline ends came to 20 bases. The CDR3 has 15 amino acids. Per germline, CDR1 MNHNS and CDR2 SASEGT. The CDR3 is CASEEGYSGIYGYTF. The CDR3 DNA reads TGTGCCAGCGAGGAAGGATACAGCGGAATCTATGGCTACACCTTC.

The chain employs TRBV4-2 and TRBJ2-5, with D possibly TRBD2 on 7 matching bases. V lost 1 base and J 13 bases, leaving 22 bases between the germline ends. This CDR3 comprises 15 residues. Germline V lookup: CDR1 LGHNA, CDR2 YNFKEQ. For the CDR3, the DNA is TGTGCCAGCAGCCAAGCTTTGGCGGGGGCCCCTGGGGCGTACTTC. Translated, it gives CASSQALAGAPGAYF.

The chain joins TRBV29-1 to TRBJ2-7, with 7 bases that match TRBD1. Germline values: CDR1 SQVTM, CDR2 ANQGSEA. V was clipped by 6 bases and J by 3 bases; unmatched bases: 8. This CDR3 region has 13 residues. In DNA, the CDR3 is TGCAGCGTCCCCGGGACAGAAAACTACGAGCAGTACTTC. Translating gives CSVPGTENYEQYF.

This clonotype was picked up one time. The chain joins TRBV28 to TRBJ2-1; 10 bases line up with TRBD1. The length of the CDR3 is 16 residues. The germline V gene has CDR1 MDHEN and CDR2 SYDVKM. With V trimmed by 5 bases and J by 10 bases, 14 bases remained unmatched. In nucleotides, the CDR3 is TGTGCCAGCAGTACCAGCAGGGACAGGGGTCGGTACGAGCAGTTCTTC. Its translation: CASSTSRDRGRYEQFF.

A few counts support this clonotype. This chain joins TRBV29-1 and TRBJ2-4; no reliable D call. The germline CDR1 and CDR2 sequences are SQVTM and ANQGSEA. This CDR3 region has 13 residues. V shed 6 bases and J shed 1 base, with 10 bases lying between them. The CDR3 here is CSVSLEAKNIQYF. CDR3 bases: TGCAGCGTCAGTCTAGAGGCCAAAAACATTCAGTACTTC. The whole variable domain, filled in from reference TRBV29-1 and TRBJ2-4, reads SAVISQKPSRDICQRGTSLTIQCQVDSQVTMMFWYRQQPGQSLTLIATANQGSEATYESGFVIDKFPISRPNLTFSTLTVSNMSPEDSSIYLCSVSLEAKNIQYFGAGTRLSVL.

J is TRBJ1-3 and V is TRBV3-1; D is ambiguous. The V end was cut by 1 base, the J end by 4 bases, with 5 bases between. Germline V gives CDR1 LGHDT, CDR2 YNNKEL (reference sequence). The CDR3 is 13 residues long. This CDR3 is CASSQGYGNTIYF. The DNA for the CDR3 is TGTGCCAGCAGCCAAGGGTACGGAAACACCATATATTTT.

The V and J genes are TRBV12-3 or TRBV12-4 and TRBJ2-2; perhaps TRBD2 as D (7 bases). The V and J ends lost 6 bases and 13 bases respectively, with 18 bases between them. The length of the CDR3 is 13 residues. The CDR3 reads CASRARGRGRLFF. In nucleotides, the CDR3 is TGTGCCAGCAGGGCGCGGGGGCGCGGGCGGCTGTTTTTT.

There are a few counts of this clonotype. CDR3 coding DNA: TGTGCCACCAGCAGTCTGGCCGAGCAGTACTTC. Translating gives CATSSLAEQYF. The chain recombines TRBV15 with TRBJ2-7, with no clear D. The V gene's germline CDR1 is LNHNV and CDR2 YYDKDF (reference sequence). This CDR3 comprises 11 residues. Trimming left V 3 bases short and J 6 bases short, with 6 bases between.

The chain recombines TRBV5-1 with TRBJ2-1, with 9 bases matching TRBD2. The CDR3 runs 15 residues. CDR1 and CDR2 (germline): SGHRS, YFSETQ. Germline trimming cut 4 bases from V and 8 bases from J; bases unmatched to any gene: 10. CDR3 protein: CASSHGTSWSDEQFF. The CDR3 DNA sequence: TGCGCCAGCAGCCACGGGACTAGCTGGTCGGATGAGCAGTTCTTC.

This clonotype was detected a few times. V usage is TRBV28 and J usage is TRBJ2-7; 7 bases match TRBD1. Per germline, CDR1 MDHEN and CDR2 SYDVKM. Germline trimming cut 4 bases from V and 3 bases from J; bases unmatched to any gene: 6. This CDR3 is 14 amino acids long. CDR3 nucleotide sequence: TGTGCCAGCAGTTCCTCCGACAGGGACTACGAGCAGTACTTC. This codes for CASSSSDRDYEQYF. The full variable domain, its missing parts supplied by reference TRBV28 and TRBJ2-7, is DVKVTQSSRYLVKRTGEKVFLECVQDMDHENMFWYRQDPGLGLRLIYFSYDVKMKEKGDIPEGYSVSREKKERFSLILESASTNQTSMYLCASSSSDRDYEQYFGPGTRLTVT.

This chain links TRBV20-1 with TRBJ2-7, with D unclear. This CDR3 has 11 amino acids. The V and J ends lost 3 bases and 4 bases respectively, with 7 bases between them. Germline CDR1 DFQATT, CDR2 SNEGSKA (reference sequence). In DNA, the CDR3 is TGCAGTGCTAGGCCCGAATACGAGCAGTACTTC. Residues: CSARPEYEQYF.

The genes are TRBV29-1 and TRBJ2-7; the match to TRBD2 covers 10 bases. There are 18 residues in the CDR3. The germline gives CDR1 SQVTM, CDR2 ANQGSEA. J gave up 3 bases and V 5 bases, and 19 bases lay outside the gene matches. The CDR3 loop reads CSVLSRGRPSGSLYEQYF. In DNA, the CDR3 is TGCAGCGTTTTATCGCGCGGGAGGCCTAGCGGGAGTCTCTACGAGCAGTACTTC.

The chain uses TRBV29-1 and TRBJ2-3; perhaps TRBD1 as D (6 bases). The CDR3 runs 14 residues. V was trimmed by 1 base and J by 4 bases, leaving 12 bases between them. Germline lookup yields CDR1 SQVTM and CDR2 ANQGSEA. In DNA form, the CDR3 reads TGCAGCGTTGAAGGGGGGCCCCCCCCAGATACGCAGTATTTT. Its translation: CSVEGGPPPDTQYF.

The rearrangement uses TRBV6-1 and TRBJ2-7; 8 bases align to TRBD2. Per germline, CDR1 MNHNS and CDR2 SASEGT. The CDR3 extends over 20 amino acids. V lost 6 bases to trimming and J lost 0 bases; unmatched junction nucleotides: 22. The CDR3 DNA follows: TGTGCCAGCAGCTTCCCCGGACACGGAGGAAAAGGGACTAGCTCCTACGAGCAGTACTTC. Translation: CASSFPGHGGKGTSSYEQYF.

This chain uses TRBV4-1 with TRBJ2-1, with 9 bases lining up with TRBD1. Per germline, CDR1 MGHRA and CDR2 YSYEKL. With V trimmed by 6 bases and J by 9 bases, 12 bases remained unmatched. CDR3 size: 15 residues. The chain's CDR3 is CASRTGQGLYGEQFF. In DNA form, the CDR3 reads TGCGCCAGCAGGACGGGACAGGGTTTGTATGGTGAGCAGTTCTTC.